This TCR beta chain was recovered during a study of response to subunit inactivated influenza vaccine. TCRdb fed the RT-PCR reads into MiXCR, producing one record per CDR3 protein. The table records around 580,000 distinct CDR3 sequences, over 9.5% of them present only once. V lost 0 bases, J lost 3 bases, and 6 bases stayed unmatched. This CDR3 comprises 15 residues. Germline V gene sequence: CDR1 DFQATT, CDR2 SNEGSKA (reference sequence). V is TRBV20-1 and J is TRBJ1-1; 8 bases fit TRBD1. This clonotype originated in a man between 45 and 60 years old who received an inactivated influenza vaccine. Sequencing used PBMCs from blood, obtained on the day of vaccination. In nucleotides, the CDR3 is TGCAGTGCTAGAGATCTCAGGGGGCGAGACACTGAAGCTTTCTTT. Protein product: CSARDLRGRDTEAFF.